This T cell receptor (beta chain) originates from a study of T-cell memory formation after mild COVID-19. Study overall: Each donor largely had its own TCR clusters. Study conclusions and caveats: Day 15 to 85 contracting clones showed balanced CD4/CD8; day 15 to 37 expanders favored CD4+. There were some responding clones in pre-infection memory, which suggested that cross-reactive memory had joined. The SARS-CoV-2 specificity of second-wave clones reaching peak at day 37 remained unverified.

TCRdb analysed the 5' RACE reads with MiXCR anew, one entry per CDR3 protein. The table has around 130,000 distinct CDR3 sequences, 14% seen once. This clonotype was seen more than once but under ten times. The antigen remains undetermined. CDR1 and CDR2 (germline): DFQATT, SNEGSKA (reference sequence). The CDR3 consists of 15 residues. Trimming took off 0 bases at V and 4 bases at J, with 15 bases between the two ends. The sequenced sample was PBMCs or a T cell subset sorted from them (not recorded which). This receptor was identified in an adult woman who had mild COVID-19 (a few samples of this study predate the infection). Cell type and time point are not known. The J gene is TRBJ1-2, the V gene TRBV20-1; TRBD1 is a possible D gene (6 bases). As DNA, the CDR3 is TGCAGTGCTAGAGATAGAGGGGGTGTATCCTATGGCTACACCTTC. This gives the protein CSARDRGGVSYGYTF.